This T cell receptor beta chain was observed in a study of T cell repertoires in cytomegalovirus infection. This CDR3 has 15 residues. Germline CDR1 is SGHTA and CDR2 is FQGNSA. V was shortened by 1 base and J by 3 bases, with 13 bases between the two germline ends. Each CDR3 protein is one row after TCRdb ran MiXCR on the reads. The profile shows hundreds of thousands of distinct CDR3 sequences, around a third of them singletons. On this clonotype: Its antigen is unknown.

The receptor's source is a human donor in good health (CMV status not recorded). Some clones in this sample may be carry-over from other donors' samples. The sequencing used cultured PBMCs, collected from culture after CMV antigen stimulation. The chain uses TRBV7-2 and TRBJ2-7; D might be TRBD1 (6 bases). CDR3 loop: CASSLVSETGYEQYF. The CDR3, as DNA: TGTGCCAGCAGCTTAGTTTCCGAGACAGGCTACGAGCAGTACTTC.